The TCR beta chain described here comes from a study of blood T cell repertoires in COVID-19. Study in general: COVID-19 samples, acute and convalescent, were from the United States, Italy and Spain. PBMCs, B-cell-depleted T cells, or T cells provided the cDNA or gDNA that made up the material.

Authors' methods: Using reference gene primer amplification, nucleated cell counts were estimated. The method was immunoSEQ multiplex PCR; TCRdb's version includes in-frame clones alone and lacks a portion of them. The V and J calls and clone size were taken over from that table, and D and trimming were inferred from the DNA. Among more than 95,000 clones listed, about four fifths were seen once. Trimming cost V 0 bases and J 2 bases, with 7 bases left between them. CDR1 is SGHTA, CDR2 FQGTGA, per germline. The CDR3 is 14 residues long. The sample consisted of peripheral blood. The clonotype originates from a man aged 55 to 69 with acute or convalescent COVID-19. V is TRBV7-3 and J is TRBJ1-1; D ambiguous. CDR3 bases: TGTGCCAGCAGCTTAACGCAGGAAAACACTGAAGCTTTCTTT. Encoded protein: CASSLTQENTEAFF.